This T cell receptor beta chain originates from a study of shared clonotypes between healthy human individuals. Study-level background: The donor group consisted of a couple of women and a few men, aged 18 to 49.

The authors' processing: Junction-only sequences without quality scores were provided by ImmunoSEQ, so filtering was different. The assay was immunoSEQ multiplex PCR, and TCRdb's table has in-frame clones only and misses some. That table gives V, J and clone size, and the DNA gave D and trimming. The sample lists 2.3 million or so clones, over 90% occurring once. General study findings and limits: Clonotype sharing among donors was thought likely to change with sequencing depth. When naive CD4 clonotypes were compared across several donors, around 5% were shared.

As concerns this clone: Its specificity is unknown.

Looked up from germline, CDR1 is SEHNR and CDR2 is FQNEAQ (reference sequence). This CDR3 spans 15 amino acids. Trimming removed 1 base at V and 5 bases at J, with 14 bases between. The sequencing input was naive CD4+ T cells from PBMCs. Subset specified: CD45RA+ positively selected. The source of this sequence is a man aged 18 to 29 in good health. Some clones in this sample may be carry-over from other donors' samples. This chain joins TRBV7-9 and TRBJ1-2, with TRBD1 as a possible D gene (5 bases). The CDR3 DNA is TGTGCCAGCAGCTTAGGCGAAGGGGTTAGGTATGGCTACACCTTC. Its protein product is CASSLGEGVRYGYTF.